Listed here are 4 T cell receptor beta chains from one sample, sequenced in a study of human T cells and chemical hapten exposure (dated by TCRdb to the early 2020s). Preparation of the library involved RACE. Sequencing took place on a NextSeq 500. The public reads were reanalyzed by TCRdb: fastp trimming at Q25, MiXCR alignment, in-frame beta chains only. All rows with the same CDR3 protein become a single entry with the most common DNA and genes. In this sample the table shows some 41,000 distinct CDR3 sequences, about 4% of which occur a single time. About 24% of the sample is taken by the ten largest. The label giving this sample's time point can be read as: patch test 1, 2 weeks after DPC sensitization. Taken with the paper, the label for treatment or condition translates to: therapeutic diphenylcyclopropenone sensitization with weekly scalp DPC. Unfractionated whole blood was collected in Tempus Blood RNA tubes, and total RNA was extracted from that blood.

Sequences were derived from whole blood, sampled in connection with sensitization to the hapten diphenylcyclopropenone (DPC). The receptors derive from a man aged 45-65 years with alopecia areata. Some clones in this sample may be carry-over from other donors' samples.

This clonotype was observed many times. The V gene is TRBV7-2, the J gene TRBJ2-1; D remains unclear. The CDR3 totals 15 residues. Germline-derived CDR1 and CDR2 are SGHTA and FQGNSA. Trimming left V 0 bases short and J 8 bases short, with 14 bases between. This chain's CDR3 is CASSLAGSHGDEQFF. DNA of the CDR3: TGTGCCAGCAGCTTAGCCGGGTCCCATGGGGATGAGCAGTTCTTC.

The chain employs TRBV6-5 and TRBJ1-1; no clear D. This CDR3 is 13 amino acids long. Germline V gene sequence: CDR1 MNHEY, CDR2 SVGAGI. V lost 0 bases, J lost 4 bases, and 6 bases lay in between. The DNA of the CDR3 is TGTGCCAGCAGTTACTCGAGAAGCACTGAAGCTTTCTTT. It is translated as CASSYSRSTEAFF.

The table lists this clonotype with many counts. This CDR3 is CASSLGNRGPNSPLHF. The CDR3 nucleotides read TGCGCCAGCAGCTTGGGCAACAGGGGCCCTAATTCACCCCTCCACTTT. The V gene is TRBV5-1, the J gene TRBJ1-6; 7 nucleotides line up with TRBD1. The CDR3 totals 16 residues. Germline V gives CDR1 SGHRS, CDR2 YFSETQ. V was pared by 0 bases and J by 6 bases, with 6 bases of the junction left unmatched.

This clonotype was observed at least ten times. The chain combines TRBV6-5 with TRBJ2-7, with 8 bases identical to TRBD2. The CDR3 is 17 residues long. Germline lookup yields CDR1 MNHEY and CDR2 SVGAGI. J gave up 2 bases and V 0 bases, and 9 bases lay outside the gene matches. The CDR3 sequence: CASSYSGTSKGPYEQYF. The CDR3 bases are TGTGCCAGCAGTTACTCAGGGACTAGTAAGGGACCCTACGAGCAGTACTTC.